The T cell receptor (beta chain) under discussion was sequenced for a study of T-cell memory formation after mild COVID-19. Study-level results: Whereas later expanders leaned CD4+, clones contracting day 15 to 85 showed a balanced CD4/CD8 makeup. Mainly in CM and EM were contracting CD4+ clones; CD8+ were in EMRA.

Constant-segment primers and 5'RACE yielded cDNA libraries for TCR alpha and TCR beta, each carrying sample barcodes and UMIs. TCRdb called the 5' RACE reads again in MiXCR, with one record for every CDR3 protein. The profile shows some 340,000 distinct CDR3 sequences, 10% to 15% of them singletons. This CDR3 has 11 residues. From germline, CDR1 is ENHRY and CDR2 SYGVKD. V lost 7 bases and J lost 9, with 12 bases in between. Concerning this clonotype itself: The antigen is unknown.

The chain joins TRBV10-3 to TRBJ1-1; no clear D. This clonotype originated in a man younger than 35 who had mild COVID-19 (a few samples of this study predate the infection). Cell type and time point are not known. The sequenced sample consisted of PBMCs or a T cell subset sorted from them (not recorded which). The CDR3 is CAITDKGKAFF. The CDR3 DNA reads TGTGCCATCACCGACAAAGGGAAAGCTTTCTTT.